The next 5 T cell receptor beta chains were all read from a single sample in a study of OX40 agonist ivuxolimab in advanced cancers. Measured with immunoSEQ multiplex PCR; TCRdb has only the in-frame clones, and not every one. This sample has about 26,000 clones, with 80% to 90% found just once. The sequencing here drew on CD4+ or CD8+ T cells sorted from blood, taken in a trial of the OX40 agonist ivuxolimab. Every receptor here comes from an adult with an advanced solid tumor such as melanoma, head and neck, liver or kidney cancer.

The chain uses TRBV19 and TRBJ1-1, with D hard to call. The germline gives CDR1 LNHDA, CDR2 SQIVND (reference sequence). The CDR3 has 11 amino acids. V was trimmed by 10 bases and J by 1 base, leaving 7 bases between them. CDR3 sequence reads: CAIQANTEAFF. CDR3 sequence (DNA): TGTGCCATTCAGGCGAACACTGAAGCTTTCTTT.

The rearrangement links TRBV4-2 to TRBJ2-5, with a tentative D call TRBD2 (5 bases). The CDR3 runs 16 residues. Germline V gene data show CDR1 as LGHNA and CDR2 as YNFKEQ. V shed 0 bases and J shed 3 bases, with 14 bases lying between them. The CDR3 DNA reads as TGTGCCAGCAGCCAAGATCTCGGAGGAGAGGAAGAGACCCAGTACTTC. Protein product: CASSQDLGGEEETQYF.

The V call is TRBV7-6, the J call TRBJ2-1; possibly TRBD2 for D (5 bases). Germline V lookup: CDR1 SGHVS, CDR2 FNYEAQ. CDR3 length equals 15 residues. With 1 base removed from V and 0 bases from J, the gap between germline ends came to 7 bases. The CDR3 bases are TGTGCCAGCAGCTTAGAGGGAGCCTCCTACAATGAGCAGTTCTTC. It is translated as CASSLEGASYNEQFF.

This chain connects TRBV19 to TRBJ2-1, with D perhaps matching TRBD2 (6 bases). Germline CDR1 reads LNHDA; CDR2 reads SQIVND (reference sequence). Trimming stripped 1 base from V and 0 bases from J, with 7 bases between. CDR3 length: 15 amino acids. The CDR3 nucleotides are TGTGCCAGTAGTATAGCCGGGGGCTCCTACAATGAGCAGTTCTTC. This sequence encodes CASSIAGGSYNEQFF. The full variable domain, rest sourced from reference TRBV19 and TRBJ2-1, is DGGITQSPKYLFRKEGQNVTLSCEQNLNHDAMYWYRQDPGQGLRLIYYSQIVNDFQKGDIAEGYSVSREKKESFPLTVTSAQKNPTAFYLCASSIAGGSYNEQFFGPGTRLTVL.

The J gene is TRBJ1-3, the V gene TRBV18; the match to TRBD1 covers 9 bases. Germline assignment: CDR1 KGHSH and CDR2 LQKENI. With V trimmed by 3 bases and J by 2 bases, 2 bases remained unmatched. This CDR3 contains 15 residues. The CDR3, as DNA: TGTGCCAGCTCACCCGGGACAGGGCCTGGAAACACCATATATTTT. This translates into CASSPGTGPGNTIYF.